The clone carrying this TCR beta chain was detected many times. The data stem from a study of T cells in Graves' hyperthyroidism and ophthalmopathy. Study summary: Peripheral blood was collected at initial diagnosis, before any treatment.

Amplified regions were TCR beta CDR3 sequences from RNA transcripts. A set of HTBI primers served as the primers for a first-round RT-PCR of the TCR CDR3. TCRdb reprocessed the multiplex PCR reads via MiXCR and lists one record per CDR3 protein. The table shows roughly 380,000 distinct CDR3 sequences, with more than 11% occurring only once. In germline, CDR1 is MDHEN, CDR2 SYDVKM. J was trimmed by 7 bases and V by 6 bases; bases with no gene match: 8. This CDR3 is 15 amino acids long. The sample taken for sequencing was blood. V is TRBV28 and J is TRBJ1-3, with 11 bases that match TRBD1. This sequence was found in a woman aged 55-75 years with Graves' hyperthyroidism. CDR3 DNA: TGTGCCAGCAGCCCGGACAGGGGGCTAATGAACACCATATATTTT. Its translation is CASSPDRGLMNTIYF.